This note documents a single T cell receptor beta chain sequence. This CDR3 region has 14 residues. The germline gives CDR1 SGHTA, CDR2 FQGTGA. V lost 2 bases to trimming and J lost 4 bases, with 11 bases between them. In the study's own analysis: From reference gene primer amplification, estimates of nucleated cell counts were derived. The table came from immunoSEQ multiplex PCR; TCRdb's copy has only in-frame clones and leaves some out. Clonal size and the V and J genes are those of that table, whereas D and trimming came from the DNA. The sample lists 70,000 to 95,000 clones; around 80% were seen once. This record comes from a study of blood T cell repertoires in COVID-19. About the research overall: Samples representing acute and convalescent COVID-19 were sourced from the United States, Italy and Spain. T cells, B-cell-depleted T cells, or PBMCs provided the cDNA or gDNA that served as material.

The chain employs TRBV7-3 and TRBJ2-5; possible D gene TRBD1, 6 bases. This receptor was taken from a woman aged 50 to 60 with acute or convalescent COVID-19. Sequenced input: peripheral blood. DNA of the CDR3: TGTGCCAGCAGCTTAGGGGGCATAGGAGAGACCCAGTACTTC. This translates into CASSLGGIGETQYF.